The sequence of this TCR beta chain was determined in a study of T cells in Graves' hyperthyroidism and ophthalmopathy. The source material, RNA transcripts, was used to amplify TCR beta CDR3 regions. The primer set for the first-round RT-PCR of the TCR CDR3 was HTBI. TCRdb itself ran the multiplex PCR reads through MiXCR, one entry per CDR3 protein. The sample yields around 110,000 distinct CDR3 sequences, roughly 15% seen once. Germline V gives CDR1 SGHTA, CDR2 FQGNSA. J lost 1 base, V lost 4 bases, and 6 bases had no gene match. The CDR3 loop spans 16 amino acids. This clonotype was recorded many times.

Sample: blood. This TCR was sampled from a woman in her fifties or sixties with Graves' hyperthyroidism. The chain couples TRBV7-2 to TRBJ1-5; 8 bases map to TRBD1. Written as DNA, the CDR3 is TGTGCCAGCAGCTGGGCCGGACAGGGCAGCAATCAGCCCCAGCATTTT. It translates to CASSWAGQGSNQPQHF.